This T cell receptor (beta chain) stems from a study of CD8 T cells in ankylosing spondylitis. Regarding the study as a whole: Some of these motif variants have turned up before, in reports on reactive arthritis synovial fluid and blood. Characteristic of ankylosing spondylitis blood, it appeared, was a TCR beta motif comprising roughly 8 highly homologous variants. Disease-associated clones were reportedly significantly overrepresented in matched ankylosing spondylitis synovial fluid.

On this clonotype itself: What it binds is not known.

The CDR3 spans 14 residues. Germline loops: CDR1 SGHNT, CDR2 YYREEE (reference sequence). Trimming removed 6 bases from V and 4 bases from J, with 15 bases in between. Quantitative 5'-RACE with molecular barcodes generated TCR beta libraries. A single record per CDR3 protein comes from TCRdb applying MiXCR to the 5' RACE reads. The sample yields around 300,000 distinct CDR3 sequences, roughly 14% seen once. The source material was blood, either unsorted or a sorted T cell fraction (not recorded which). This chain joins TRBV5-4 and TRBJ2-3; the D gene is possibly TRBD2 (5 bases). This sequence was found in a male donor with ankylosing spondylitis or in good health (not recorded which). This CDR3 reads CASTLGIGADTQYF. The CDR3 DNA follows: TGTGCCAGCACCTTAGGAATCGGGGCAGATACGCAGTATTTT.